This T cell receptor (beta chain) is from a study of T-cell memory formation after mild COVID-19. The junction had 12 bases not matched to a gene; V was cut back by 1 base and J by 10 bases. The CDR3 covers 15 residues. The germline V gene encodes CDR1 GTSNPN and CDR2 SVGIG (reference sequence). 5'RACE with constant-segment primers yielded barcoded, UMI-tagged TCR alpha and TCR beta cDNA libraries. One entry per CDR3 protein, called by TCRdb with MiXCR from the 5' RACE reads. Of hundreds of thousands of distinct CDR3 sequences in the sample, approximately 15% are singletons; the top ten hold less than 2.5%.

The sequence derives from an adult woman who had mild COVID-19 (a few samples of this study predate the infection). Cell type and time point are not known. The chain carries TRBV30 and TRBJ1-1; 10 bases are a match to TRBD1. The sample taken for sequencing was PBMCs or a T cell subset sorted from them (not recorded which). DNA for the CDR3: TGTGCCTGGAGTGGCCTCCTGACAGGGGGCCCAGGAGCTTTCTTT. Translation: CAWSGLLTGGPGAFF.